This T cell receptor beta chain came from a study of cytotoxic CD8 clonotypes in ibrutinib-treated CLL. Study findings and constraints: Public clonotypes, found uncommonly, either contracted or stayed stable on treatment.

Note on this clone: Its antigen is currently unknown.

TCRdb's table, derived via immunoSEQ multiplex PCR, lists solely in-frame clones and lacks some. This sample yields about 70,000 clones, of which 90% are seen a single time; roughly 3% belongs to the top ten. V was clipped by 3 bases and J by 6 bases; unmatched bases: 4. Per the germline V gene, CDR1 is SGHTA and CDR2 is FQGNSA. The CDR3 extends over 14 amino acids. The sequencing used PBMCs, collected after 12 months of ibrutinib treatment. The chain uses TRBV7-2 and TRBJ2-7; 11 nucleotides line up with TRBD1. The sequence came from a human donor with chronic lymphocytic leukemia. The CDR3 protein is CASSFGTGGTEQYF. CDR3 nucleotides: TGTGCCAGCAGCTTCGGGACAGGGGGGACCGAGCAGTACTTC.